This entry lists 30 T cell receptor beta chains sequenced from one sample in a study of T cell clones after liver transplantation (dated by TCRdb to about 2019). Libraries were built with the immunoSEQ multiplex PCR assay. Drawn from immuneACCESS, this table holds only the in-frame rearrangements with V and J called that TCRdb kept. Clones are partly lost; checked studies trace under half to an unresolved V gene and leave the rest unexplained. A total of about 75,000 clones appear in this sample, 90% of them only once. The ten largest clonotypes hold less than 3.5% of the sample. The time point label, read with the paper, signifies: pre-transplant. The material sequenced was CD4+ T cells from blood, taken before liver transplant. The receptors derive from a human donor who received a liver transplant.

V is TRBV9 and J is TRBJ2-5, with TRBD2 identical over 7 bases. The CDR3 runs 17 residues. V was pared by 4 bases and J by 5 bases, with 17 bases of the junction left unmatched. In germline, CDR1 is SGDLS, CDR2 YYNGEE. The CDR3 DNA reads as TGTGCCAGCAGCCCCTATCCTGGGAGGGTTACTACGGAGACCCAGTACTTC. It yields the protein CASSPYPGRVTTETQYF.

The J gene is TRBJ1-2, the V gene TRBV4-3; a weak D match, TRBD1 (5 bases). Germline CDR1 LGHNA, CDR2 YSLEER. CDR3 length: 15 residues. Trimming cost V 0 bases and J 4 bases, with 12 bases left between them. The CDR3 sequence is CASSQDRATAYGYTF. CDR3 coding DNA: TGCGCCAGCAGCCAAGATCGCGCGACAGCCTATGGCTACACCTTC.

The gene calls are TRBV7-2 and TRBJ2-2; 7 positions agree with TRBD2. Trimming removed 8 bases from V and 0 bases from J; junction bases left unmatched: 6. Germline V CDR1 and CDR2: SGHTA, FQGNSA. The CDR3 contains 15 residues. As DNA, the CDR3 is TGTGCCAGCGTCCTAGCGGTAACGAACACCGGGGAGCTGTTTTTT. Residues: CASVLAVTNTGELFF.

CDR3 nucleotides: TGTGCCAGCAGTTTGGGCAAGTACGAGCAGTACTTC. Amino acid sequence: CASSLGKYEQYF. The gene calls are TRBV28 and TRBJ2-5; D remains unclear. The J call may be in error: the DNA end matches TRBJ2-7 better. The CDR3 extends over 12 amino acids. Germline V gene lookup returns CDR1 MDHEN and CDR2 SYDVKM.

This rearrangement joins TRBV5-4 to TRBJ1-1; 7 nucleotides agree with TRBD1. The CDR3 is 15 residues long. Germline V gives CDR1 SGHNT, CDR2 YYREEE (reference sequence). Losses at the gene ends were 4 bases for V and 0 bases for J; bases not matched to a gene: 6. CDR3 region: CASSGGRGMNTEAFF. CDR3 coding DNA: TGTGCCAGCAGCGGAGGCAGGGGGATGAACACTGAAGCTTTCTTT.

This chain joins TRBV6-1 and TRBJ1-3; TRBD1 matches 7 bases. The CDR3 consists of 14 residues. CDR1 and CDR2 from the germline V gene are MNHNS and SASEGT. V shed 8 bases, J shed 2 bases, and the junction held 6 bases outside the gene matches. CDR3 sequence reads: CASGLQGTGNTIYF. CDR3 in DNA: TGTGCCAGCGGGCTACAGGGGACTGGAAACACCATATATTTT.

The chain couples TRBV28 to TRBJ2-1; the D gene is possibly TRBD2 (6 bases). From germline, CDR1 is MDHEN and CDR2 SYDVKM. The CDR3 length is 16 residues. V lost 5 bases to trimming and J lost 0 bases, with 14 bases between them. CDR3 bases: TGTGCCAGCAGTGTCGTGGTAGCGGTCTCCTACAATGAGCAGTTCTTC. This encodes CASSVVVAVSYNEQFF.

This CDR3 is CASSPRQGSSGNTIYF. DNA for the CDR3: TGTGCCAGCTCACCCCGACAGGGGAGCTCTGGAAACACCATATATTTT. The rearrangement links TRBV18 to TRBJ1-3, with 8 bases matching TRBD1. V shed 3 bases and J 0 bases; nucleotides not matched to a gene: 4. CDR1 KGHSH and CDR2 LQKENI come from the germline V gene. The CDR3 sequence is 16 residues long.

This clone came up a few times. The chain has TRBV19 and TRBJ1-4; D possibly corresponds to TRBD1 (5 bases). Per germline, CDR1 LNHDA and CDR2 SQIVND (reference sequence). The CDR3 length is 14 residues. Between the trimmed V and J ends, which lost 4 bases and 5 bases, there was a span of 11 bases. CDR3 loop: CASSRQSQNEKLFF. DNA for the CDR3: TGTGCCAGTAGTAGACAGAGCCAGAATGAAAAACTGTTTTTT.

The V gene is TRBV4-2, the J gene TRBJ1-4, with 11 bases identical to TRBD1. Germline assignment: CDR1 LGHNA and CDR2 YNFKEQ. CDR3 length equals 16 residues. V lost 5 bases to trimming and J lost 6 bases; unmatched junction nucleotides: 8. The CDR3 sequence: CASSGLDRGPDEKLFF. CDR3 sequence (DNA): TGTGCCAGCAGCGGTTTGGACAGGGGGCCGGATGAAAAACTGTTTTTT.

The table lists this clone with a count of one. The V gene is TRBV6-5, the J gene TRBJ2-3; maybe TRBD2 (6 bases). The V end was cut by 2 bases, the J end by 5 bases, with 11 bases between. Germline CDR1 is MNHEY and CDR2 is SVGAGI. This CDR3 is built from 14 residues. The CDR3 reads CASSYTTGVDTQYF. The CDR3 DNA reads as TGTGCCAGCAGTTACACGACGGGGGTAGATACGCAGTATTTT.

This clone was detected only once. V usage is TRBV15 and J usage is TRBJ2-7; no reliable D call. The length of the CDR3 is 18 residues. In germline, CDR1 is LNHNV, CDR2 YYDKDF (reference sequence). With 0 bases removed from V and 3 bases from J, the gap between germline ends came to 21 bases. The CDR3 loop is CATSRDRSKGGPLYEQYF. The CDR3 DNA sequence: TGTGCCACCAGCAGAGATCGGTCTAAGGGCGGCCCTCTCTACGAGCAGTACTTC.

This sequence joins TRBV7-9 and TRBJ2-1; either TRBD1 or TRBD2 may supply D (5 bases each). Trimming cost V 5 bases and J 6 bases, with 8 bases left between them. There are 12 residues in the CDR3. Germline assignment: CDR1 SEHNR and CDR2 FQNEAQ (reference sequence). CDR3 amino acids: CASSRDLNEQFF. Written as DNA, the CDR3 is TGTGCCAGCAGCCGGGACCTCAATGAGCAGTTCTTC. The full variable domain, with the rest looked up from reference TRBV7-9 and TRBJ2-1, is DTGVSQNPRHKITKRGQNVTFRCDPISEHNRLYWYRQTLGQGPEFLTYFQNEAQLEKSRLLSDRFSAERPKGSFSTLEIQRTEQGDSAMYLCASSRDLNEQFFGPGTRLTVL.

The V and J genes are TRBV9 and TRBJ1-1; no clear D gene. The V and J ends lost 2 bases and 0 bases respectively, with 11 bases between them. The CDR3 totals 15 residues. CDR1 and CDR2 from the germline V gene are SGDLS and YYNGEE. The chain's CDR3 is CASSVGQQMNTEAFF. CDR3 nucleotides: TGTGCCAGCAGCGTTGGCCAGCAAATGAACACTGAAGCTTTCTTT.

In this sample, this clone turned up once. V usage is TRBV9 and J usage is TRBJ2-3; a weak D match, TRBD2 (5 bases). Trimming took 0 bases from V and 1 from J, leaving 15 bases between them. The CDR3 loop spans 17 amino acids. Per germline, CDR1 SGDLS and CDR2 YYNGEE. The CDR3 DNA reads as TGTGCCAGCAGCGTAGATAGCGATGTATCTCGCACAGATACGCAGTATTTT. Translation gives CASSVDSDVSRTDTQYF.

The chain combines TRBV6-5 with TRBJ2-5; D is uncertain. V lost 2 bases and J lost 2, with 9 bases in between. The CDR3 is 14 residues long. Germline CDR1 and CDR2: MNHEY and SVGAGI. The CDR3 region is CASSYLQTQETQYF. CDR3 bases: TGTGCCAGCAGTTACCTCCAGACTCAAGAGACCCAGTACTTC.

The V call is TRBV7-3, the J call TRBJ2-7; TRBD2 aligns across 9 bases. This CDR3 is built from 15 residues. J gave up 3 bases and V 5 bases, and 8 bases lay outside the gene matches. Per the germline V gene, CDR1 is SGHTA and CDR2 is FQGTGA. Written as DNA, the CDR3 is TGTGCCAGCAGCCCGGGGGGTAGCGGGAGCTACGAGCAGTACTTC. It codes for CASSPGGSGSYEQYF.

The chain has TRBV4-1 and TRBJ2-2; D gene ambiguous. Germline CDR1 reads MGHRA; CDR2 reads YSYEKL. Deletions cut 1 base from V and 7 bases from J, with 13 bases between. CDR3 length equals 15 residues. CDR3 amino acids: CASSQVLGLSGELFF. The CDR3 nucleotides read TGCGCCAGCAGCCAAGTATTAGGGTTGAGCGGGGAGCTGTTTTTT.

This clone was seen only a few times. CDR3 nucleotide sequence: TGTGCCAGCAGTGAATCGGGGACTGCTAACACCGGGGAGCTGTTTTTT. It is translated as CASSESGTANTGELFF. V and J are TRBV25-1 and TRBJ2-2, with D tentatively TRBD2 (6 bases). CDR1 and CDR2 from the germline V gene are MGHDK and SYGVNS. V lost 1 base and J 2 bases, leaving 11 bases between the germline ends. The CDR3 has 16 amino acids.

This sequence joins TRBV29-1 and TRBJ2-2; D remains ambiguous. This CDR3 is built from 11 residues. Trimming removed 7 bases from V and 5 bases from J, with 8 bases in between. CDR1 is SQVTM and CDR2 is ANQGSEA in the germline V gene. The CDR3 region is CSADRTGELFF. As DNA, the CDR3 is TGCAGCGCTGACCGGACCGGGGAGCTGTTTTTT.

This chain joins TRBV10-3 and TRBJ2-2; D might be TRBD1 or TRBD2, each matching 7 bases. Germline CDR1 reads ENHRY; CDR2 reads SYGVKD. V was shortened by 7 bases and J by 5 bases, with 17 bases between the two germline ends. CDR3 size: 15 residues. The CDR3 spells CAIKNTGEGTGELFF. The CDR3 bases are TGTGCCATCAAAAACACAGGGGAGGGGACCGGGGAGCTGTTTTTT.

This chain connects TRBV5-1 to TRBJ1-1; D gene unclear. V gave up 4 bases and J gave up 1 base, with 5 bases separating them. Germline V gene lookup returns CDR1 SGHRS and CDR2 YFSETQ. The CDR3 length is 12 residues. The CDR3 DNA follows: TGCGCCAGCAGCCTCCAGAACACTGAAGCTTTCTTT. Translation gives CASSLQNTEAFF.

V and J are TRBV4-2 and TRBJ2-3; the D gene is possibly TRBD2 (6 bases). V was shortened by 1 base and J by 5 bases, with 10 bases between the two germline ends. This CDR3 contains 14 residues. The germline gives CDR1 LGHNA, CDR2 YNFKEQ. The chain's CDR3 is CASSQARAGDTQYF. The CDR3 DNA reads TGTGCCAGCAGCCAAGCTAGAGCGGGAGATACGCAGTATTTT.

This rearrangement joins TRBV6-5 to TRBJ2-7; D possibly corresponds to TRBD2 (5 bases). This CDR3 region has 15 residues. Germline loops: CDR1 MNHEY, CDR2 SVGAGI. V shed 0 bases and J shed 0 bases, with 9 bases lying between them. For the CDR3, the DNA is TGTGCCAGCAGTTACTCCCGGGGTTCCTCCTACGAGCAGTACTTC. Translated, it gives CASSYSRGSSYEQYF.

The chain uses TRBV7-9 and TRBJ2-1; 8 nucleotides line up with TRBD1. The J segment lost 4 bases and the V segment lost 4 bases, leaving 6 bases of the junction unmatched. CDR3 length equals 15 residues. Looked up from germline, CDR1 is SEHNR and CDR2 is FQNEAQ (reference sequence). The CDR3 DNA reads as TGTGCCAGCAGCTCAGGACAGGGCGCGTACAATGAGCAGTTCTTC. Amino acid sequence: CASSSGQGAYNEQFF. The full variable domain, its missing parts supplied by reference TRBV7-9 and TRBJ2-1, is DTGVSQNPRHKITKRGQNVTFRCDPISEHNRLYWYRQTLGQGPEFLTYFQNEAQLEKSRLLSDRFSAERPKGSFSTLEIQRTEQGDSAMYLCASSSGQGAYNEQFFGPGTRLTVL.

The chain uses TRBV11-2 and TRBJ2-5; possible D gene TRBD2, 6 bases. The CDR3 spans 15 residues. V lost 2 bases, J lost 4 bases, and 14 bases lay in between. The germline gives CDR1 SGHAT, CDR2 FQNNGV. In DNA, the CDR3 is TGTGCCAGCAGCTTAAATACCGGCGGGGCAGAGACCCAGTACTTC. This codes for CASSLNTGGAETQYF.

The chain couples TRBV7-8 to TRBJ2-6; TRBD1 is a possible D gene (7 bases). Germline V lookup: CDR1 SGHVS, CDR2 FQNEAQ. The CDR3 totals 18 residues. V was clipped by 6 bases and J by 4 bases, with 22 bases between them. The CDR3 nucleotides read TGTGCCAGCAGTTCCCCCAGGGGGGAAATAACCGGGGCCAACGTCCTGACTTTC. Its translation is CASSSPRGEITGANVLTF.

This clone was observed a single time. The gene calls are TRBV2 and TRBJ2-7, with D possibly TRBD2 on 6 matching bases. Deletions cut 5 bases from V and 2 bases from J, with 16 bases between. This CDR3 contains 15 residues. CDR1 and CDR2 from the germline V gene are SNHLY and FYNNEI. CDR3 in DNA: TGTGCCAGCAGTCCCTCGGGACTTAACCCCTACGAGCAGTACTTC. It is translated as CASSPSGLNPYEQYF. The variable domain in full, with the rest retrieved from reference TRBV2 and TRBJ2-7, is EPEVTQTPSHQVTQMGQEVILRCVPISNHLYFYWYRQILGQKVEFLVSFYNNEISEKSEIFDDQFSVERPDGSNFTLKIRSTKLEDSAMYFCASSPSGLNPYEQYFGPGTRLTVT.

V gene TRBV28 combines with J gene TRBJ1-4; D is unclear. The CDR3 is 13 amino acids. The germline V gene encodes CDR1 MDHEN and CDR2 SYDVKM. The ends were cut back, 5 bases at V and 7 bases at J, with 11 bases in the middle. CDR3 region: CASSRPVIEKLFF. The DNA of the CDR3 is TGTGCCAGCAGTCGCCCCGTAATTGAAAAACTGTTTTTT.

The genes are TRBV7-2 and TRBJ2-5; D may be TRBD1 or TRBD2 (5 bases each). Trimming removed 3 bases from V and 2 bases from J, with 16 bases in between. Germline CDR1 is SGHTA and CDR2 is FQGNSA. There are 16 residues in the CDR3. The CDR3 here is CASSLGVVAIQETQYF. CDR3 sequence (DNA): TGTGCCAGCAGCTTGGGGGTTGTGGCTATACAAGAGACCCAGTACTTC.